This TCR beta chain comes out of a study of T cell repertoires in aging, cancer and after chemotherapy. The V and J ends lost 0 bases and 0 bases, in that order; junction bases with no gene match: 3. CDR1 and CDR2 from the germline V gene are MNHEY and SVGAGI. The length of the CDR3 is 16 residues. Rearranged V-D-J TRB sequences were amplified with a mixed TRB-A/B primer pool. TCRdb re-derived calls from the multiplex PCR reads in MiXCR, one entry per CDR3 protein. The repertoire holds roughly 8,300 distinct CDR3 sequences, with 34% as singletons. TCR beta rearrangements were amplified from peripheral blood genomic DNA.

The chain has TRBV6-5 and TRBJ2-3; 7 nucleotides line up with TRBD2. Sequences were obtained from blood. This TCR was sampled from a human donor in good health. CDR3 in DNA: TGTGCCAGCAGTTACTCGGGGGGGACCAGCACAGATACGCAGTATTTT. This gives the protein CASSYSGGTSTDTQYF.